A single sample is the source of the 11 T cell receptor beta chains below, sequenced in a study of vaccination and CD4 T cells after COVID-19. Their cognate antigens are unknown. The study sequenced cultured CD4+ T cell DNA using the Oncomine TCR Beta short-read assay. From the PCR reads, TCRdb called clonotypes with MiXCR, one entry per CDR3 protein. The sample has some 20,000 distinct CDR3 sequences; around 45% are singletons. Documented treatment: roughly 10-day PBMC culture with coronavirus spike peptide pools or control peptides (ViraFEST assay). The sample consisted of CD4+ T cells from blood, cultured in vitro. The receptor source for this set is a human donor who had recovered from COVID-19.

As DNA, the CDR3 is TGCAGTGCTAGATATTTGGCTAGCGGGTTGTACAATGAGCAGTTCTTC. Encoded protein: CSARYLASGLYNEQFF. The chain employs TRBV20-1 and TRBJ2-1; 8 bases match TRBD2. The CDR3 is 16 residues long. V lost 2 bases and J lost 4; bases outside the gene matches: 10. Germline assignment: CDR1 DFQATT and CDR2 SNEGSKA (reference sequence).

Only a few counts were recorded for this clonotype. This chain links TRBV23-1 with TRBJ2-2; either TRBD1 or TRBD2 may supply D (6 bases each). TRBV23-1 is an open reading frame whose function is uncertain. The V and J ends lost 4 bases and 3 bases respectively, with 15 bases between them. The CDR3 is made up of 16 amino acids. CDR3 nucleotides: TGCGCCAGCAGTCCCGTGGGGGGCGAGGACACCGGGGAGCTGTTTTTT. It codes for CASSPVGGEDTGELFF.

This clonotype was counted only a few times. The chain has TRBV28 and TRBJ2-3, with 10 bases fitting TRBD2. The germline V gene encodes CDR1 MDHEN and CDR2 SYDVKM. The length of the CDR3 is 16 residues. Germline trimming cut 3 bases from V and 2 bases from J; bases unmatched to any gene: 5. The CDR3: CASSFGLAADTDTQYF. CDR3 sequence (DNA): TGTGCCAGCAGTTTCGGACTAGCGGCAGACACAGATACGCAGTATTTT. The full variable domain, completed using reference TRBV28 and TRBJ2-3, is DVKVTQSSRYLVKRTGEKVFLECVQDMDHENMFWYRQDPGLGLRLIYFSYDVKMKEKGDIPEGYSVSREKKERFSLILESASTNQTSMYLCASSFGLAADTDTQYFGPGTRLTVL.

The rearrangement uses TRBV6-5 and TRBJ1-2, with 10 bases aligning to TRBD1. CDR3 length equals 15 residues. The germline V gene encodes CDR1 MNHEY and CDR2 SVGAGI. V lost 2 bases and J lost 4; bases outside the gene matches: 4. The DNA for the CDR3 is TGTGCCAGCAGTTACAGGGACAGGGGAGTCTATGGCTACACCTTC. It specifies CASSYRDRGVYGYTF.

J is TRBJ2-3 and V is TRBV4-3; 9 positions match TRBD2. CDR3 size: 17 residues. Germline V gene sequence: CDR1 LGHNA, CDR2 YSLEER. Trimming removed 4 bases from V and 2 bases from J; junction bases left unmatched: 10. CDR3 loop: CASSLVGLAGDTDTQYF. CDR3 bases: TGCGCCAGCAGCCTAGTGGGATTAGCGGGGGACACAGATACGCAGTATTTT.

This chain joins TRBV29-1 and TRBJ2-2; D perhaps matches TRBD2 (5 bases). The germline V gene encodes CDR1 SQVTM and CDR2 ANQGSEA. Deletions cut 2 bases from V and 6 bases from J, with 7 bases between. There are 12 residues in the CDR3. This CDR3 reads CSVELEAGELFF. The CDR3 bases are TGCAGCGTTGAACTGGAGGCCGGGGAGCTGTTTTTT.

The chain has TRBV7-9 and TRBJ2-3, with no clear D. V lost 2 bases to trimming and J lost 2 bases, with 17 bases between them. The CDR3 contains 17 residues. CDR1 and CDR2 (germline): SEHNR, FQNEAQ (reference sequence). CDR3 DNA: TGTGCCAGCAGCTTACGAGCTAGTATTTATGTCACAGATACGCAGTATTTT. Protein product: CASSLRASIYVTDTQYF. Complete variable domain (other parts from reference TRBV7-9 and TRBJ2-3): DTGVSQNPRHKITKRGQNVTFRCDPISEHNRLYWYRQTLGQGPEFLTYFQNEAQLEKSRLLSDRFSAERPKGSFSTLEIQRTEQGDSAMYLCASSLRASIYVTDTQYFGPGTRLTVL.

The CDR3 protein is CSARVRSQINNEQFF. CDR3 nucleotides: TGCAGTGCTAGAGTCAGATCCCAGATTAACAATGAGCAGTTCTTC. The rearrangement joins TRBV20-1 to TRBJ2-1; no clear D. Germline V CDR1 and CDR2: DFQATT, SNEGSKA (reference sequence). The CDR3 has 15 amino acids. Trimming left V 1 base short and J 5 bases short, with 15 bases between.

This chain connects TRBV7-2 to TRBJ2-1, with a possible D match to TRBD2 (5 bases). This CDR3 is built from 16 residues. Between the trimmed V and J ends, which lost 2 bases and 5 bases, there was a span of 16 bases. Germline V gives CDR1 SGHTA, CDR2 FQGNSA. CDR3 sequence reads: CASSLRWIERDNEQFF. CDR3 in DNA: TGTGCCAGCAGCTTACGTTGGATCGAGAGGGACAATGAGCAGTTCTTC.

The chain combines TRBV5-5 with TRBJ2-6; D is undetermined. Germline loops: CDR1 SGHKS, CDR2 YYEKEE (reference sequence). This CDR3 has 14 residues. Trimming shortened V by 2 bases and J by 2 bases, and 5 bases separated the two germline ends. CDR3 nucleotide sequence: TGTGCCAGCAGCTTATTGGCTGGGGCCAACGTCCTGACTTTC. Protein: CASSLLAGANVLTF.

The chain employs TRBV6-1 and TRBJ2-5; D ambiguous. This CDR3 has 13 amino acids. Germline CDR1 reads MNHNS; CDR2 reads SASEGT. The V end lost 2 bases, the J end lost 5 bases, and 9 bases lay between the germline ends. The CDR3 DNA follows: TGTGCCAGCAGTGAACCGACCCGGGAGACCCAGTACTTC. Amino acids: CASSEPTRETQYF.